This T cell receptor beta chain was captured in a study of T cell responses to AZD1222 COVID-19 vaccine. Findings of the study overall: White British donors predominated, females outnumbered males, and clonal diversity was possibly underestimated. Of spike-specific TCRs, nearly half reportedly target regions left unmutated in variants.

The V and J ends lost 5 bases and 7 bases respectively, with 8 bases between them. The CDR3 totals 11 residues. The data were produced by immunoSEQ multiplex PCR, yet TCRdb's version contains in-frame clones alone and is incomplete. The sample has 180,000 or so clones, about 93% seen once. Details on this clone: Antigen unknown.

The clonotype comes from an adult who received the MenACWY meningococcal vaccine as a control. This specimen was peripheral blood, taken 28 days after the second dose of the MenACWY control vaccine. The chain couples TRBV12-3 or TRBV12-4 to TRBJ2-5; D is unclear. The CDR3 nucleotides read TGTGCCAGCAGTATTACGGGGACCCAGTACTTC. Residues: CASSITGTQYF.